This entry lists 26 T cell receptor beta chains sequenced from one sample in a study of blood T cell repertoires in COVID-19. Profiled with immunoSEQ multiplex PCR; TCRdb holds only in-frame clones, not every one. Of a few hundred thousand clones listed, 70% to 90% are singletons. Input material: peripheral blood. The receptors here all came from a woman aged 25 to 39 with acute or convalescent COVID-19.

J is TRBJ2-7 and V is TRBV4-3; 12 bases fit TRBD2. The J segment lost 4 bases and the V segment lost 3 bases, leaving 4 bases of the junction unmatched. The CDR3 totals 15 residues. Germline V gene data show CDR1 as LGHNA and CDR2 as YSLEER. CDR3 nucleotides: TGCGCCAGCAGCCAGACTAGCGGGAGCCGGTACGAGCAGTACTTC. This translates into CASSQTSGSRYEQYF.

The chain uses TRBV6-6 and TRBJ1-4, with TRBD1 identical over 9 bases. The CDR3 spans 15 residues. From germline, CDR1 is MNHNY and CDR2 SVGAGI (reference sequence). Trimming cost V 6 bases and J 8 bases; bases outside gene matches: 10. CDR3 loop: CASSPPRQGDEKLFF. The DNA of the CDR3 is TGTGCCAGCAGCCCCCCCCGACAGGGGGACGAAAAACTGTTTTTT.

The V call is TRBV6-4, the J call TRBJ1-5; D may be TRBD1 (5 bases). The CDR3 is 14 amino acids. The germline CDR1 and CDR2 sequences are MRHNA and SNTAGT. V was cut by 6 bases and J by 6 bases, with 15 bases left in between. CDR3 sequence (DNA): TGTGCCAGCAGATTCGGCAGGGTGGGTCAGCCCCAGCATTTT. Translated: CASRFGRVGQPQHF.

This chain links TRBV5-1 with TRBJ2-1; TRBD2 matches 14 bases. The germline CDR1 and CDR2 sequences are SGHRS and YFSETQ. V shed 5 bases, J shed 8 bases, and the junction held 9 bases outside the gene matches. The CDR3 has 16 residues. CDR3 in DNA: TGCGCCAGCAGTACGCCCGGGACTAGCGGGAGTCATGAGCAGTTCTTC. This gives the protein CASSTPGTSGSHEQFF. The variable domain in full, with the rest retrieved from reference TRBV5-1 and TRBJ2-1, is KAGVTQTPRYLIKTRGQQVTLSCSPISGHRSVSWYQQTPGQGLQFLFEYFSETQRNKGNFPGRFSGRQFSNSRSEMNVSTLELGDSALYLCASSTPGTSGSHEQFFGPGTRLTVL.

The rearrangement joins TRBV4-3 to TRBJ1-5; perhaps TRBD1 as D (5 bases). Trimming pared 0 bases from V and 0 bases from J, leaving 12 bases between. The CDR3 has 17 residues. Germline CDR1 and CDR2: LGHNA and YSLEER. The CDR3 spells CASSQDLGGSSNQPQHF. The CDR3 nucleotides read TGCGCCAGCAGCCAAGATCTGGGGGGGTCTAGCAATCAGCCCCAGCATTTT.

This sequence joins TRBV2 and TRBJ1-6; D not certain. The germline V gene encodes CDR1 SNHLY and CDR2 FYNNEI. The CDR3 covers 13 residues. The germline V and J ends were trimmed by 7 bases and 10 bases, with 14 bases remaining between them. As DNA, the CDR3 is TGTGCCAGCATGCGGGGTTGGGAGTCACCCCTCCACTTT. Protein: CASMRGWESPLHF. Complete variable domain (other parts from reference TRBV2 and TRBJ1-6): EPEVTQTPSHQVTQMGQEVILRCVPISNHLYFYWYRQILGQKVEFLVSFYNNEISEKSEIFDDQFSVERPDGSNFTLKIRSTKLEDSAMYFCASMRGWESPLHFGNGTRLTVT.

This clone was picked up a small number of times. The DNA of the CDR3 is TGTGCCTGGGGGGCGGTTTCCCTCCACTTT. This translates into CAWGAVSLHF. The chain employs TRBV30 and TRBJ1-6, with a possible D match to TRBD1 (5 bases). CDR1 GTSNPN and CDR2 SVGIG come from the germline V gene (reference sequence). The CDR3 contains 10 residues. Trimming stripped 5 bases from V and 14 bases from J, with 10 bases between. The variable domain in full, completed from reference TRBV30 and TRBJ1-6, reads SQTIHQWPATLVQPVGSPLSLECTVEGTSNPNLYWYRQAAGRGLQLLFYSVGIGQISSEVPQNLSASRPQDRQFILSSKKLLLSDSGFYLCAWGAVSLHFGNGTRLTVT.

The rearrangement links TRBV4-3 to TRBJ2-3; 10 positions match TRBD2. The V segment lost 0 bases and the J segment 4 bases; nucleotides outside the gene matches: 4. The CDR3 runs 16 residues. Germline values: CDR1 LGHNA, CDR2 YSLEER. The CDR3 reads CASSQEGSGRADTQYF. DNA of the CDR3: TGCGCCAGCAGCCAAGAGGGGAGCGGGAGGGCAGATACGCAGTATTTT.

The J gene is TRBJ2-5, the V gene TRBV9, with 7 bases that match TRBD2. Trimming cost V 4 bases and J 5 bases; bases outside gene matches: 11. The CDR3 totals 15 residues. Germline loops: CDR1 SGDLS, CDR2 YYNGEE. CDR3 protein: CASSRGRAGAETQYF. For the CDR3, the DNA is TGTGCCAGCAGCCGGGGAAGGGCGGGAGCCGAGACCCAGTACTTC.

This clone was seen only a few times. This chain joins TRBV30 and TRBJ2-7, with D hard to call. CDR3 length: 12 residues. The germline CDR1 and CDR2 sequences are GTSNPN and SVGIG (reference sequence). Trimming took 1 base from V and 3 from J, leaving 7 bases between them. CDR3 DNA: TGTGCCTGGAGTGGCGGTGACTACGAGCAGTACTTC. The encoded protein is CAWSGGDYEQYF. Based on the CDR3 plus reference TRBV30 and TRBJ2-7, the full variable domain is SQTIHQWPATLVQPVGSPLSLECTVEGTSNPNLYWYRQAAGRGLQLLFYSVGIGQISSEVPQNLSASRPQDRQFILSSKKLLLSDSGFYLCAWSGGDYEQYFGPGTRLTVT.

The gene calls are TRBV6-2 or TRBV6-3 and TRBJ2-2; possibly TRBD2 for D (5 bases). Trimming pared 0 bases from V and 5 bases from J, leaving 10 bases between. The CDR3 length is 15 residues. Germline CDR1 and CDR2: MNHEY and SVGEGT. The CDR3 DNA follows: TGTGCCAGCAGTTACTCCCTGACGGGGACCGGGGAGCTGTTTTTT. Protein sequence: CASSYSLTGTGELFF.

This chain uses TRBV7-6 with TRBJ2-6, with 7 nucleotides matching TRBD1. CDR3 size: 17 residues. Germline CDR1 SGHVS, CDR2 FNYEAQ. V lost 5 bases and J lost 2; bases outside the gene matches: 9. The CDR3 sequence is CASSARRQGPGANVLTF. The DNA of the CDR3 is TGTGCCAGCAGCGCTAGGAGACAGGGCCCTGGGGCCAACGTCCTGACTTTC.

CDR3: CASSLSLVGRKGYGYTF. The DNA of the CDR3 is TGTGCCAGCAGTTTATCTCTTGTTGGCAGGAAGGGGTATGGCTACACCTTC. The genes are TRBV28 and TRBJ1-2, with TRBD1 as a possible D gene (5 bases). Germline V gives CDR1 MDHEN, CDR2 SYDVKM. The CDR3 is 17 residues long. V was trimmed by 1 base and J by 5 bases, leaving 20 bases between them.

The J gene is TRBJ2-3, the V gene TRBV5-3; D is undetermined. TRBV5-3 is classed as an ORF, of uncertain function. CDR3 length: 11 residues. Trimming removed 4 bases from V and 2 bases from J, with 2 bases in between. DNA of the CDR3: TGTGCCAGAAGCCACACAGATACGCAGTATTTT. Amino acids: CARSHTDTQYF.

The V and J genes are TRBV6-5 and TRBJ2-2; TRBD2 matches 11 bases. J was trimmed by 4 bases and V by 4 bases; bases with no gene match: 5. Germline CDR1 MNHEY, CDR2 SVGAGI. The CDR3 consists of 16 residues. CDR3 residues: CASSLLAGGSTGELFF. The CDR3 region has the DNA TGTGCCAGCAGTTTATTAGCGGGAGGGAGCACCGGGGAGCTGTTTTTT.

This clone was observed a single time. The chain employs TRBV9 and TRBJ2-4, with 12 positions matching TRBD2. The junction had 3 bases not matched to a gene; V was cut back by 1 base and J by 10 bases. Germline CDR1 SGDLS, CDR2 YYNGEE. CDR3 size: 14 residues. In DNA, the CDR3 is TGTGCCAGCAGCGTAAGACTAGCGGGAGATATTCAGTACTTC. It codes for CASSVRLAGDIQYF.

This chain links TRBV27 with TRBJ1-2; the match to TRBD1 covers 12 bases. J lost 4 bases, V lost 6 bases, and 6 bases had no gene match. Per the germline V gene, CDR1 is MNHEY and CDR2 is SMNVEV (reference sequence). The CDR3 spans 15 residues. The CDR3: CASRPGQGASYGYTF. The DNA for the CDR3 is TGTGCCAGCAGACCGGGACAGGGGGCTAGCTATGGCTACACCTTC.

CDR3 nucleotide sequence: TGCGCCAGCAGCCCTGACCCGGGACAGACATCCCCCCTCTCCTACGAGCAGTACTTC. Translation gives CASSPDPGQTSPLSYEQYF. The genes are TRBV5-1 and TRBJ2-7; TRBD1 agrees at 7 bases. This CDR3 comprises 19 residues. CDR1 and CDR2 from the germline V gene are SGHRS and YFSETQ. V shed 4 bases and J 0 bases; nucleotides not matched to a gene: 19.

The rearrangement links TRBV2 to TRBJ2-2; a weak D match, TRBD2 (5 bases). Trimming took off 7 bases at V and 1 base at J, with 10 bases between the two ends. Germline V gene data show CDR1 as SNHLY and CDR2 as FYNNEI. The CDR3 extends over 14 amino acids. CDR3 sequence: CASTWTGNTGELFF. The DNA for the CDR3 is TGTGCCAGCACCTGGACTGGGAACACCGGGGAGCTGTTTTTT. Full variable domain (outside the CDR3, taken from reference TRBV2 and TRBJ2-2): EPEVTQTPSHQVTQMGQEVILRCVPISNHLYFYWYRQILGQKVEFLVSFYNNEISEKSEIFDDQFSVERPDGSNFTLKIRSTKLEDSAMYFCASTWTGNTGELFFGEGSRLTVL.

V usage is TRBV30 and J usage is TRBJ1-3; 8 bases are shared with TRBD1. The CDR3 contains 15 residues. V dropped 2 bases and J dropped 4; count of bases not matched to a gene: 7. The germline V gene has CDR1 GTSNPN and CDR2 SVGIG (reference sequence). CDR3 in amino acids: CAWSPRTGPGNTIYF. CDR3 bases: TGTGCCTGGAGTCCCCGGACAGGGCCCGGAAACACCATATATTTT.

The chain joins TRBV9 to TRBJ1-4; D gene unclear. Per the germline V gene, CDR1 is SGDLS and CDR2 is YYNGEE. With 0 bases removed from V and 2 bases from J, the gap between germline ends came to 14 bases. The CDR3 consists of 17 residues. For the CDR3, the DNA is TGTGCCAGCAGCGTAGACTCGTCGCCCCTTACTAATGAAAAACTGTTTTTT. It yields the protein CASSVDSSPLTNEKLFF.

The genes are TRBV6-5 and TRBJ1-4; D may be TRBD1 (6 bases). Germline-derived CDR1 and CDR2 are MNHEY and SVGAGI. CDR3 size: 14 residues. V dropped 4 bases and J dropped 5 bases, with 11 bases sitting between them. CDR3 in DNA: TGTGCCAGCAGTTGGGGACATCCGAATGAAAAACTGTTTTTT. Translated: CASSWGHPNEKLFF.

The gene calls are TRBV13 and TRBJ2-7, with TRBD2 matching over 8 bases. The CDR3 length is 14 residues. V lost 8 bases to trimming and J lost 4 bases; unmatched junction nucleotides: 10. Germline V gene sequence: CDR1 PRHDT, CDR2 FYEKMQ (reference sequence). CDR3 loop: CASSDGRARYEQYF. For the CDR3, the DNA is TGTGCCAGCTCTGACGGGAGGGCCAGGTACGAGCAGTACTTC.

The chain carries TRBV3-1 (or the pseudogene TRBV3-2) and TRBJ2-1, with D possibly matching TRBD2 (6 bases). Trimming took 3 bases from V and 3 from J, leaving 18 bases between them. From germline, CDR1 is LGHDT and CDR2 YNNKEL (reference sequence). This CDR3 is 17 amino acids long. The CDR3 sequence is CASSHPPGTSDYNEQFF. CDR3 coding DNA: TGTGCCAGCAGCCACCCACCCGGGACTTCGGACTACAATGAGCAGTTCTTC.

The chain couples TRBV11-2 to TRBJ2-7; 12 bases match TRBD2. The ends lost 4 bases at V and 4 bases at J; junction bases unmatched: 2. Germline CDR1 SGHAT, CDR2 FQNNGV. The CDR3 loop spans 14 amino acids. As DNA, the CDR3 is TGTGCCAGCAGCTGGACTAGCGGGATTTACGAGCAGTACTTC. Protein sequence: CASSWTSGIYEQYF. Together with reference TRBV11-2 and TRBJ2-7, the CDR3 gives the full variable domain: EAGVAQSPRYKIIEKRQSVAFWCNPISGHATLYWYQQILGQGPKLLIQFQNNGVVDDSQLPKDRFSAERLKGVDSTLKIQPAKLEDSAVYLCASSWTSGIYEQYFGPGTRLTVT.

V gene TRBV3-1 (or the pseudogene TRBV3-2) combines with J gene TRBJ1-5; TRBD1 is a possible D gene (5 bases). Germline V lookup: CDR1 LGHDT, CDR2 YNNKEL (reference sequence). V lost 1 base to trimming and J lost 1 base, with 8 bases between them. This CDR3 has 15 residues. CDR3 DNA sequence: TGTGCCAGCAGCCAAGGACCAGGGAGCAATCAGCCCCAGCATTTT. Its translation is CASSQGPGSNQPQHF.